The 14 T cell receptor beta chains presented below share a single source sample, sequenced in a study of spatial heterogeneity in lung cancer. TCRdb used MiXCR to reprocess the 5' RACE reads, holding one entry per CDR3 protein. The table records about 32,000 distinct CDR3 sequences, 8.5% to 12% of them present only once. Time point indicated: blood at routine non-recurrence follow-up after resection. The sequenced sample was PBMCs, obtained at follow-up. These receptors originate from a female donor with early-stage non-small cell lung cancer.

This clonotype appeared many times. The chain uses TRBV6-5 and TRBJ2-3, with D tentatively TRBD2 (6 bases). Germline CDR1 and CDR2: MNHEY and SVGAGI. The CDR3 has 16 amino acids. The V and J ends lost 2 bases and 1 base respectively, with 13 bases between them. For the CDR3, the DNA is TGTGCCAGCAGTTACGCGGTAGGCGGGGGCACAGATACGCAGTATTTT. It codes for CASSYAVGGGTDTQYF.

The rearrangement joins TRBV6-2 or TRBV6-3 to TRBJ1-1; 8 bases align to TRBD1. The V gene's germline CDR1 is MNHEY and CDR2 SVGEGT. CDR3 length: 12 residues. V lost 6 bases to trimming and J lost 7 bases; unmatched junction nucleotides: 4. CDR3 loop: CASSFGTGEAFF. CDR3 in DNA: TGTGCCAGCAGCTTTGGGACAGGTGAAGCTTTCTTT.

This clonotype has a handful of counts. J is TRBJ1-2 and V is TRBV28; no firm D call. Germline-derived CDR1 and CDR2 are MDHEN and SYDVKM. This CDR3 region has 14 residues. With 6 bases removed from V and 2 bases from J, the gap between germline ends came to 13 bases. The CDR3 loop reads CASRPVEGNYGYTF. For the CDR3, the DNA is TGTGCCAGCAGGCCAGTCGAAGGGAACTATGGCTACACCTTC.

At least ten counts were recorded for this clonotype. V gene TRBV4-1 combines with J gene TRBJ2-3, with 10 positions matching TRBD1. The ends lost 4 bases at V and 6 bases at J; junction bases unmatched: 1. In germline, CDR1 is MGHRA, CDR2 YSYEKL. The CDR3 runs to 13 residues. CDR3 in amino acids: CASSRDRGDTQYF. CDR3 DNA: TGCGCCAGCAGCCGGGACAGGGGCGATACGCAGTATTTT.

The V gene is TRBV4-2, the J gene TRBJ2-1; 9 bases align to TRBD2. The J segment lost 8 bases and the V segment lost 4 bases, leaving 12 bases of the junction unmatched. Germline-derived CDR1 and CDR2 are LGHNA and YNFKEQ. CDR3 size: 16 residues. This CDR3 reads CASSLISGTSIDEQFF. The CDR3 region has the DNA TGTGCCAGCAGCCTAATCTCCGGGACTAGCATTGATGAGCAGTTCTTC.

The table lists this clonotype with many counts. This sequence joins TRBV12-5 and TRBJ2-2; D call uncertain. CDR3 length: 11 residues. V lost 7 bases, J lost 4 bases, and 4 bases lay in between. Germline CDR1 and CDR2: LGHNT and FRNRAP. The DNA of the CDR3 is TGTGCTAGTGCCCTCACCGGGGAGCTGTTTTTT. Translating gives CASALTGELFF.

This clonotype occurred many times. The chain has TRBV3-1 and TRBJ2-1; perhaps TRBD1 as D (6 bases). Trimming pared 4 bases from V and 0 bases from J, leaving 19 bases between. Germline CDR1 LGHDT, CDR2 YNNKEL (reference sequence). This CDR3 has 18 residues. The CDR3 coding sequence is TGTGCCAGCAGCCCCCCCTGGAGACAGGAGAGCTCCTACAATGAGCAGTTCTTC. Amino acid sequence: CASSPPWRQESSYNEQFF.

Written as DNA, the CDR3 is TGTGCCATCAGTGATCGGGGCTACGAGCAGTACTTC. Its protein product is CAISDRGYEQYF. The rearrangement links TRBV10-3 to TRBJ2-7; perhaps TRBD2 as D (5 bases). Trimming stripped 3 bases from V and 3 bases from J, with 6 bases between. Germline lookup yields CDR1 ENHRY and CDR2 SYGVKD. CDR3 length: 12 amino acids.

Only a few counts were recorded for this clonotype. V usage is TRBV2 and J usage is TRBJ1-2; a possible D gene is TRBD1 (5 bases). Germline V lookup: CDR1 SNHLY, CDR2 FYNNEI. This CDR3 region has 13 residues. The V end was cut by 7 bases, the J end by 2 bases, with 11 bases between. DNA for the CDR3: TGTGCCAGCAACCCGGGACCCAACTATGGCTACACCTTC. Residues: CASNPGPNYGYTF.

V usage is TRBV3-1 and J usage is TRBJ1-1, with 7 bases identical to TRBD1. The CDR3 contains 16 residues. Germline CDR1 LGHDT, CDR2 YNNKEL (reference sequence). J was trimmed by 7 bases and V by 1 base; bases with no gene match: 12. The CDR3 spells CASSQGPSGQTNEAFF. For the CDR3, the DNA is TGTGCCAGCAGCCAAGGTCCATCGGGACAGACAAATGAAGCTTTCTTT.

This sequence joins TRBV12-3 or TRBV12-4 and TRBJ1-3, with unresolved D. The ends were cut back, 3 bases at V and 4 bases at J, with 4 bases in the middle. This CDR3 contains 12 residues. The CDR3, as DNA: TGTGCCAGCAGTTTGGAAGGAAACACCATATATTTT. Protein: CASSLEGNTIYF.

There are many counts of this clonotype. The chain recombines TRBV14 with TRBJ2-2; D remains unclear. Germline V gives CDR1 SGHDN, CDR2 FVKESK. V was shortened by 1 base and J by 0 bases, with 9 bases between the two germline ends. The CDR3 is made up of 16 amino acids. CDR3 sequence (DNA): TGTGCCAGCAGCCAAGCTTTAGTTCCGAACACCGGGGAGCTGTTTTTT. Its protein product is CASSQALVPNTGELFF.

This sequence joins TRBV5-1 and TRBJ2-7; 9 nucleotides align to TRBD2. The CDR3 runs 16 residues. V was pared by 6 bases and J by 2 bases, with 12 bases of the junction left unmatched. Germline V gene data show CDR1 as SGHRS and CDR2 as YFSETQ. The CDR3 DNA reads TGCGCCAGCACCGAACGGAGCGGGGGGCTCCCCTACGAGCAGTACTTC. Residues: CASTERSGGLPYEQYF.

By proportion, this clonotype is medium-sized. This sequence joins TRBV28 and TRBJ2-2; D not resolved. The CDR3 covers 14 residues. From germline, CDR1 is MDHEN and CDR2 SYDVKM. V lost 2 bases to trimming and J lost 3 bases, with 7 bases between them. CDR3 sequence: CASSLQYDTGELFF. CDR3 sequence (DNA): TGTGCCAGCAGTTTACAGTACGACACCGGGGAGCTGTTTTTT.